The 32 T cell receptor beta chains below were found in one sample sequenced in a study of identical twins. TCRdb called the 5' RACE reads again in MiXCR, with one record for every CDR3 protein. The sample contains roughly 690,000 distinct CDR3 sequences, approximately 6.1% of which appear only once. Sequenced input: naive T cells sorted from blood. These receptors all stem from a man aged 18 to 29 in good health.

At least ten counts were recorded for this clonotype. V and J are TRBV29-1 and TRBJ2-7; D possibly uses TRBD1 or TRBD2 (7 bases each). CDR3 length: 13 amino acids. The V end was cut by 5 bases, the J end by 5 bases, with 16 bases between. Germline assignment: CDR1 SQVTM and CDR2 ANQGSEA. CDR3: CSVSGGGLDEQYF. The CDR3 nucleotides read TGCAGCGTTTCAGGGGGTGGACTAGACGAGCAGTACTTC.

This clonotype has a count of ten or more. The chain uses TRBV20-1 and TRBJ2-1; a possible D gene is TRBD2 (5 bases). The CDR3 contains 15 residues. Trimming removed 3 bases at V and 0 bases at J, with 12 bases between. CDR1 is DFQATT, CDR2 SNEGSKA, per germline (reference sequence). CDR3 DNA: TGCAGTGCTAGTTCAGCGGCGCGCTCCTACAATGAGCAGTTCTTC. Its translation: CSASSAARSYNEQFF.

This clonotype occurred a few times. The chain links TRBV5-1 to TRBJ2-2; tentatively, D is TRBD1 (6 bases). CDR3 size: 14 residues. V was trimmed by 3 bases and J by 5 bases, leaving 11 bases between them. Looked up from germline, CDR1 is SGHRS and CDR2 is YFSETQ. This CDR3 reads CASSSPGTTGELFF. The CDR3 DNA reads TGCGCCAGCAGCTCACCCGGGACAACCGGGGAGCTGTTTTTT.

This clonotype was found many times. The CDR3 DNA reads TGCAGCGTCACAGGGGAGAGCGGGGAGCTGTTTTTT. Amino acids: CSVTGESGELFF. The chain is built from TRBV29-1 and TRBJ2-2; 7 bases fit TRBD1. V dropped 6 bases and J dropped 7; count of bases not matched to a gene: 5. The CDR3 is made up of 12 amino acids. Germline loops: CDR1 SQVTM, CDR2 ANQGSEA.

The DNA of the CDR3 is TGCAGTGCCTTCGGGACTGTACAAGAGACCCAGTACTTC. Translating gives CSAFGTVQETQYF. The chain couples TRBV20-1 to TRBJ2-5; D may be TRBD2 (6 bases). Trimming removed 6 bases from V and 2 bases from J, with 13 bases in between. Germline loops: CDR1 DFQATT, CDR2 SNEGSKA (reference sequence). This CDR3 is built from 13 residues.

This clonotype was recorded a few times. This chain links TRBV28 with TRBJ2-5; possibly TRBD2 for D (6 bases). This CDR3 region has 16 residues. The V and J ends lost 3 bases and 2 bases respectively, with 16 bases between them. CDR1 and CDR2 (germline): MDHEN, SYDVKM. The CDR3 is CASSFIPRDLQETQYF. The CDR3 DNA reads TGTGCCAGCAGTTTCATTCCCCGGGACTTACAAGAGACCCAGTACTTC.

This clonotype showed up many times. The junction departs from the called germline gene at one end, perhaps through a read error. The CDR3 region has the DNA TGCAGCGCTGAAGGGGGATCGTCCTACAATGAGCAGTTCTTC. This encodes CSAEGGSSYNEQFF. The chain uses TRBV29-1 and TRBJ2-1, with D perhaps TRBD1 (6 bases). Germline values: CDR1 SQVTM, CDR2 ANQGSEA. The CDR3 loop spans 14 amino acids.

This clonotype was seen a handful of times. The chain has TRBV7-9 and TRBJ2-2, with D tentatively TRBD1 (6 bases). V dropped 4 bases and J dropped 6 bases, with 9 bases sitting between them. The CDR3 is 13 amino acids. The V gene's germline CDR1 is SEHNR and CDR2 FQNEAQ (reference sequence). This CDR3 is CASSSQGSGELFF. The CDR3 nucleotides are TGTGCCAGCAGCTCCCAGGGGTCCGGGGAGCTGTTTTTT.

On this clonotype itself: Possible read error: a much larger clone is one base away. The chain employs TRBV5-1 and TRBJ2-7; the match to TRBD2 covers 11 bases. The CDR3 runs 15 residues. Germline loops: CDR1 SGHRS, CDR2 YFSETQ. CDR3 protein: CASSFTGLAVYELYF. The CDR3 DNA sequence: TGCGCCAGCAGCTTCACGGGACTAGCGGTCTACGAGCTGTACTTC. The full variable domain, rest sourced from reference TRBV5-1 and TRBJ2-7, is KAGVTQTPRYLIKTRGQQVTLSCSPISGHRSVSWYQQTPGQGLQFLFEYFSETQRNKGNFPGRFSGRQFSNSRSEMNVSTLELGDSALYLCASSFTGLAVYELYFGPGTRLTVT.

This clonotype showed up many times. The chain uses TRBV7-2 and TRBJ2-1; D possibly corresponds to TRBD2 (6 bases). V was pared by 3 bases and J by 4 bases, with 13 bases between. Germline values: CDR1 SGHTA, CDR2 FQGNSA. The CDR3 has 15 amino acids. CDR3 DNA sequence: TGTGCCAGCAGCTTTAGCGGAGATCGTTACAATGAGCAGTTCTTC. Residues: CASSFSGDRYNEQFF.

CDR3 sequence reads: CASSLGEVDGYTF. DNA of the CDR3: TGCGCCAGCAGCTTGGGGGAGGTGGACGGCTACACCTTC. The chain combines TRBV5-1 with TRBJ1-2; no reliable D call. Trimming removed 0 bases from V and 8 bases from J, with 11 bases in between. There are 13 residues in the CDR3. CDR1 is SGHRS and CDR2 is YFSETQ in the germline V gene.

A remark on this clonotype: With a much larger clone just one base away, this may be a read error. The CDR3 loop reads CPSSQGVGAQETQYF. CDR3 in DNA: TGCCCCAGCAGCCAAGGCGTAGGGGCTCAAGAGACCCAGTACTTC. The V and J genes are TRBV4-1 and TRBJ2-5; the D gene is possibly TRBD1 (5 bases). This CDR3 is built from 15 residues. Germline values: CDR1 MGHRA, CDR2 YSYEKL.

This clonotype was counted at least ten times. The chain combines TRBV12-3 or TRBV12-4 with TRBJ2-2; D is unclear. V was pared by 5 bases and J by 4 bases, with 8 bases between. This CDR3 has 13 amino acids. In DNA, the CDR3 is TGTGCCAGCAGTGGGGTTCCCACCGGGGAGCTGTTTTTT. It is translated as CASSGVPTGELFF.

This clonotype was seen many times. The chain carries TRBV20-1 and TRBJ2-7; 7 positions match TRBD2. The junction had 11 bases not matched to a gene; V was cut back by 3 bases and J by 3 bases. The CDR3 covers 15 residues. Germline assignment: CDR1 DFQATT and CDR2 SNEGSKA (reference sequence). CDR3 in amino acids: CSASPVLREVYEQYF. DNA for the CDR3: TGCAGTGCTAGTCCCGTTTTACGGGAGGTCTACGAGCAGTACTTC.

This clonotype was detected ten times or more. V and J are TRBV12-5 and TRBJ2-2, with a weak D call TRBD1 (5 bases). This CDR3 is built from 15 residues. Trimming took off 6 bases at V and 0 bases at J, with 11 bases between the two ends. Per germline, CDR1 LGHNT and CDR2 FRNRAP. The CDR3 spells CASGLRVSNTGELFF. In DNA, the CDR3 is TGTGCTAGTGGGCTCAGGGTGTCGAACACCGGGGAGCTGTTTTTT.

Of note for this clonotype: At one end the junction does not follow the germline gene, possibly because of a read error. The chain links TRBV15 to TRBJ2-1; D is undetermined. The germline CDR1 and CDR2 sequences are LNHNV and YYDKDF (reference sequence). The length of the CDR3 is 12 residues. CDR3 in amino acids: CATGSSYNEQFF. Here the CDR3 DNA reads TGTGCCACCGGCAGCTCCTACAATGAGCAGTTCTTC.

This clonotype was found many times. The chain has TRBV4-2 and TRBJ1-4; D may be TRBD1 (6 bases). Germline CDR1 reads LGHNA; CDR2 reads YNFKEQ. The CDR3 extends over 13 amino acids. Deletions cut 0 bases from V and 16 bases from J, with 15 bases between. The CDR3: CASSQEGVQGWFF. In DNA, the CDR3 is TGTGCCAGCAGCCAAGAAGGAGTACAGGGATGGTTTTTT.

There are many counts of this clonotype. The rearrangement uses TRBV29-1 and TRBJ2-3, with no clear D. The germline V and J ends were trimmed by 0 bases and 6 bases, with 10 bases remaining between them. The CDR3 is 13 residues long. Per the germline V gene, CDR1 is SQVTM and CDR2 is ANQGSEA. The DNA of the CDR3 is TGCAGCGTTGAAGATCCCCCGGTCGATACGCAGTATTTT. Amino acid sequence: CSVEDPPVDTQYF.

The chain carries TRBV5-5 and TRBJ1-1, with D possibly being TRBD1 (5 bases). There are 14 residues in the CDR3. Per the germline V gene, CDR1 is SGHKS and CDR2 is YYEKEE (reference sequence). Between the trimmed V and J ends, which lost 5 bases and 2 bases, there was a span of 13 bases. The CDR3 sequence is CASRSGGGNTEAFF. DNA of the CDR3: TGTGCCAGCAGGTCGGGGGGTGGAAACACTGAAGCTTTCTTT. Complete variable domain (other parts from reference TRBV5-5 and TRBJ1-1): DAGVTQSPTHLIKTRGQQVTLRCSPISGHKSVSWYQQVLGQGPQFIFQYYEKEERGRGNFPDRFSARQFPNYSSELNVNALLLGDSALYLCASRSGGGNTEAFFGQGTRLTVV.

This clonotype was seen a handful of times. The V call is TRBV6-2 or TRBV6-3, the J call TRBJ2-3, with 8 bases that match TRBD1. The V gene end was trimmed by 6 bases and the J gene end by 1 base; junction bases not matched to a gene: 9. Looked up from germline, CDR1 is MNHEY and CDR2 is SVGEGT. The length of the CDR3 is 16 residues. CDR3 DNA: TGTGCCAGCAGCGATGCAGGGGGCTTGGGCACAGATACGCAGTATTTT. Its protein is CASSDAGGLGTDTQYF.

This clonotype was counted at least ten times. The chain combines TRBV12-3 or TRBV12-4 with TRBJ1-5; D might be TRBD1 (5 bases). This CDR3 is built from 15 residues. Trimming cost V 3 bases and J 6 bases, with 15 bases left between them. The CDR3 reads CASSFGATSGQPQHF. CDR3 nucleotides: TGTGCCAGCAGTTTTGGGGCCACTAGCGGTCAGCCCCAGCATTTT.

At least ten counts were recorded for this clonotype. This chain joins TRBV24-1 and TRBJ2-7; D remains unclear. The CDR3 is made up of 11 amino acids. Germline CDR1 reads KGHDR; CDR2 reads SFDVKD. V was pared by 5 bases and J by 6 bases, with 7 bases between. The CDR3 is CATSAAGEQYF. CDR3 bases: TGTGCCACCAGTGCGGCAGGCGAGCAGTACTTC.

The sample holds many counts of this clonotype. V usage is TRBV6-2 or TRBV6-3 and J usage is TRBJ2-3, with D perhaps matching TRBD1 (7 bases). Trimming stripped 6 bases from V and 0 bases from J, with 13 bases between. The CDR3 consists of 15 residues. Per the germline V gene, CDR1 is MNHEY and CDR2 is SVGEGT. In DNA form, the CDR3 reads TGTGCCAGCAGAACAGGGGACTCAAGCACAGATACGCAGTATTTT. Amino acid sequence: CASRTGDSSTDTQYF.

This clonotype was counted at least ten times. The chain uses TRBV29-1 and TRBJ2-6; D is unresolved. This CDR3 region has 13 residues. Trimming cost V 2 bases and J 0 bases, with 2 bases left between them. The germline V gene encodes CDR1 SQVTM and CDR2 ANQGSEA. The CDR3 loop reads CSVENSGANVLTF. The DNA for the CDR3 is TGCAGCGTTGAAAACTCTGGGGCCAACGTCCTGACTTTC.

The CDR3 loop is CSASTGGRSYNEQFF. As DNA, the CDR3 is TGCAGTGCTAGTACGGGAGGGAGGTCCTACAATGAGCAGTTCTTC. V is TRBV20-1 and J is TRBJ2-1; 8 nucleotides line up with TRBD2. Germline V lookup: CDR1 DFQATT, CDR2 SNEGSKA (reference sequence). The ends lost 3 bases at V and 1 base at J; junction bases unmatched: 5. This CDR3 is built from 15 residues.

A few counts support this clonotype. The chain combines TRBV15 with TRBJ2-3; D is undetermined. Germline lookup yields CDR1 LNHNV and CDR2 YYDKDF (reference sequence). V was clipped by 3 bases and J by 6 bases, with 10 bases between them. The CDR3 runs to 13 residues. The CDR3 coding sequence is TGTGCCACCAGCAGGCCCGGGTTGGATACGCAGTATTTT. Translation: CATSRPGLDTQYF.

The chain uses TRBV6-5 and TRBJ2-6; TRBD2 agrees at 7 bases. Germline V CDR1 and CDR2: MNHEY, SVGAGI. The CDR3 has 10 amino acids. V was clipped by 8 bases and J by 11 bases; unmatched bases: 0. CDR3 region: CASGRDVLTF. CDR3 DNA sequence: TGTGCCAGCGGGAGGGACGTCCTGACTTTC.

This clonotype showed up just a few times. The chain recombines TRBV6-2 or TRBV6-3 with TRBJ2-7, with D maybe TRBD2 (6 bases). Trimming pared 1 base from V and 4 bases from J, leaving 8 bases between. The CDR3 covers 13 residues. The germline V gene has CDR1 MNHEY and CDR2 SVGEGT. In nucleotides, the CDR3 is TGTGCCAGCAGTTACTACGGAGGGTACGAGCAGTACTTC. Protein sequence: CASSYYGGYEQYF.

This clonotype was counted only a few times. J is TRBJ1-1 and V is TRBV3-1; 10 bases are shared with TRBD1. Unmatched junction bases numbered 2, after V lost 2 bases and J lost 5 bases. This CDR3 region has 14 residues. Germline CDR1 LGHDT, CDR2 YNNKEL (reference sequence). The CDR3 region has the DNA TGTGCCAGCAGCCAACGGACAGGGGGAACTGAAGCTTTCTTT. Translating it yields CASSQRTGGTEAFF.

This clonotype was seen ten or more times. In nucleotides, the CDR3 is TGCGCCAGCAGCTTGGGGGAGAGAATAGCCAAAAACATTCAGTACTTC. Translation: CASSLGERIAKNIQYF. The V call is TRBV5-1, the J call TRBJ2-4; D is perhaps TRBD2 (5 bases). V lost 0 bases and J 0 bases, leaving 10 bases between the germline ends. The germline V gene encodes CDR1 SGHRS and CDR2 YFSETQ. The CDR3 loop spans 16 amino acids.

CDR3 region: CASSSGQEASTDTQYF. CDR3 DNA: TGTGCCAGCAGTTCCGGACAAGAAGCTAGCACAGATACGCAGTATTTT. The rearrangement joins TRBV4-2 to TRBJ2-3, with D possibly being TRBD1 (5 bases). Trimming removed 6 bases at V and 0 bases at J, with 16 bases between. In germline, CDR1 is LGHNA, CDR2 YNFKEQ. The length of the CDR3 is 16 residues.

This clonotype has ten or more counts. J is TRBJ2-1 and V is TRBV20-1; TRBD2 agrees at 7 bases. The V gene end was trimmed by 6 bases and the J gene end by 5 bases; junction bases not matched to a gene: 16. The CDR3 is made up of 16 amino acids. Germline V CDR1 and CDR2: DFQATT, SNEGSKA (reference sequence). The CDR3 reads CSAISPAGARNNEQFF. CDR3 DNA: TGCAGTGCAATCTCTCCGGCGGGAGCTAGGAACAATGAGCAGTTCTTC.